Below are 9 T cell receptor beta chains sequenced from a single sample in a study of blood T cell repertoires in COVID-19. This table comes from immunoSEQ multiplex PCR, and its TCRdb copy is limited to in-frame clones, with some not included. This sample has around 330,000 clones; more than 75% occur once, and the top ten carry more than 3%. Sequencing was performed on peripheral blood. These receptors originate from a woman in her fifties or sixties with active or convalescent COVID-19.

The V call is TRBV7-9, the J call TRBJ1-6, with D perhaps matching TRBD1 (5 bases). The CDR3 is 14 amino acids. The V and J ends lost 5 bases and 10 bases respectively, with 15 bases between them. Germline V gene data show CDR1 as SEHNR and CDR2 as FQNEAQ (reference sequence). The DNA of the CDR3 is TGTGCCAGCAGCCCTGACAGCAGTGGGTCACCCCTCCACTTT. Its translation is CASSPDSSGSPLHF.

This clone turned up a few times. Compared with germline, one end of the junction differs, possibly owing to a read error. CDR3 nucleotides: TGTGCCAGCAGTCAAGAAGGGCGGGGGAAGGGGAACACTGAAGCTTTCTTT. This translates into CASSQEGRGKGNTEAFF. The gene calls are TRBV3-1 (or the pseudogene TRBV3-2) and TRBJ1-1; tentative D call: TRBD1 (5 bases). Germline V gene lookup returns CDR1 LGHDT and CDR2 YNNKEL (reference sequence). This CDR3 is 17 amino acids long.

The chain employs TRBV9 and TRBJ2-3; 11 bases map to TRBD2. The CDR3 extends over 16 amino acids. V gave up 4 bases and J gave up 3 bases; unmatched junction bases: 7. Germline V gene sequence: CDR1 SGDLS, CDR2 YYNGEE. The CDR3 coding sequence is TGTGCCAGCAGCCGTTTAGCGGGGGGGACGACAGATACGCAGTATTTT. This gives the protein CASSRLAGGTTDTQYF.

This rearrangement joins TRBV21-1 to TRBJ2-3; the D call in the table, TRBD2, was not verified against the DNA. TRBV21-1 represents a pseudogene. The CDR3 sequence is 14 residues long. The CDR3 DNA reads TGTGCCAGTGTAAACGGGACTCTAACAGATACGCAGTATTTT. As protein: CASVNGTLTDTQYF.

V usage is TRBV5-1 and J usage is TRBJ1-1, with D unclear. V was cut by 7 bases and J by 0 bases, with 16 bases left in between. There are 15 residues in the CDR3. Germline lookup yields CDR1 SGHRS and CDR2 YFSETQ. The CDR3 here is CASENGVLMNTEAFF. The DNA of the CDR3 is TGCGCCAGCGAAAACGGGGTGTTGATGAACACTGAAGCTTTCTTT.

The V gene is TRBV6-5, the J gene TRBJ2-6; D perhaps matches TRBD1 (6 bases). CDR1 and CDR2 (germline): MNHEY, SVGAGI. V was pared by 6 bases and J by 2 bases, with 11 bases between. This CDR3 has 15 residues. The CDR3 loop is CASRQTGTGANVLTF. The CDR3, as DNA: TGTGCCAGCAGACAGACAGGCACTGGGGCCAACGTCCTGACTTTC.

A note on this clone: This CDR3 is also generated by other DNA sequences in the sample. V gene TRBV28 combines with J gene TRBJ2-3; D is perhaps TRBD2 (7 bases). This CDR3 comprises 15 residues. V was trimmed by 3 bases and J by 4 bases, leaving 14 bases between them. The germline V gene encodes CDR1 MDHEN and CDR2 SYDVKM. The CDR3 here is CASSLGGAGADTQYF. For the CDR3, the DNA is TGTGCCAGCAGTTTGGGGGGGGCTGGGGCAGATACGCAGTATTTT.

The CDR3 here is CASSHGAGAYEQYF. CDR3 in DNA: TGTGCCAGCAGCCACGGGGCGGGAGCCTACGAGCAGTACTTC. The chain combines TRBV7-2 with TRBJ2-7, with 7 bases that match TRBD2. The germline V gene has CDR1 SGHTA and CDR2 FQGNSA. Germline trimming cut 5 bases from V and 2 bases from J; bases unmatched to any gene: 6. This CDR3 contains 14 residues.

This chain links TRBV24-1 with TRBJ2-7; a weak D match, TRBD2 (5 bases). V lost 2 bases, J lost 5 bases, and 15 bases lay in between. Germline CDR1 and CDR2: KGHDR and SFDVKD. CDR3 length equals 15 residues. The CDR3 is CATSDSGSGINEQYF. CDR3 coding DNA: TGTGCCACCAGTGATTCTGGGTCGGGAATAAACGAGCAGTACTTC.